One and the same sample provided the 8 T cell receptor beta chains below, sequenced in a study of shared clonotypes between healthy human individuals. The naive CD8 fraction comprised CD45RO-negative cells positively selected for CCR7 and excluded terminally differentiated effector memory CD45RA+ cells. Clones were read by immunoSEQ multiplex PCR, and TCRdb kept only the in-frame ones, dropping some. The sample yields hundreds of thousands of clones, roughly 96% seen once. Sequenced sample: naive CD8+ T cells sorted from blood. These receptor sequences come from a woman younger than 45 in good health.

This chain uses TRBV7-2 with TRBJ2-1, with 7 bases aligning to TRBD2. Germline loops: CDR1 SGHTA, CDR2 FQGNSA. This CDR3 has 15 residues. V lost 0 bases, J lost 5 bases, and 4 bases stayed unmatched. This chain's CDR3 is CASSLASGTNNEQFF. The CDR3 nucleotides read TGTGCCAGCAGCTTAGCATCTGGGACTAACAATGAGCAGTTCTTC.

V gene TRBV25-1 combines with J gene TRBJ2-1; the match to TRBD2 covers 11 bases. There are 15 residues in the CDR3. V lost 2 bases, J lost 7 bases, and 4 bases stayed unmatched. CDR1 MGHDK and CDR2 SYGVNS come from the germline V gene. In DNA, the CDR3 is TGTGCCAGCAGTGAACCACTAGCGGGAGTAAATGAGCAGTTCTTC. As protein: CASSEPLAGVNEQFF.

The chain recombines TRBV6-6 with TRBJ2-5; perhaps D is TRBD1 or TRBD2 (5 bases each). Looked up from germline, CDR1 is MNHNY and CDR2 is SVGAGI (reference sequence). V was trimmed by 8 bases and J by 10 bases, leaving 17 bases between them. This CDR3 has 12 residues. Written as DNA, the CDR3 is TGTGCCAGCGGAAAGTCGGTGGGGGTCCAGTACTTC. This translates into CASGKSVGVQYF.

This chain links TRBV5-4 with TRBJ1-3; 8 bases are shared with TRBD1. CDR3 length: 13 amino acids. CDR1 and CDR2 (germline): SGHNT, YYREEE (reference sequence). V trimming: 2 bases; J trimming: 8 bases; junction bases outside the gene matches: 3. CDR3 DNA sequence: TGTGCCAGCAGCTTTGACAGGGGTGACACCATATATTTT. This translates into CASSFDRGDTIYF.

The CDR3, as DNA: TGTGCCAGCCAGATCTCCAGAAATTCACCCCTCCACTTT. The encoded protein is CASQISRNSPLHF. This sequence joins TRBV25-1 and TRBJ1-6; D is unresolved. The germline CDR1 and CDR2 sequences are MGHDK and SYGVNS. The ends were cut back, 8 bases at V and 7 bases at J, with 12 bases in the middle. The CDR3 length is 13 residues.

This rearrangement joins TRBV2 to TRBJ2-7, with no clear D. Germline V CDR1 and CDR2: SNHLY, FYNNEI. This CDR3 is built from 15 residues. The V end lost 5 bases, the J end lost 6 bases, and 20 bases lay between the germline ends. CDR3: CASSTRRVPLPEQYF. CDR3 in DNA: TGTGCCAGCAGTACAAGACGGGTCCCCCTGCCCGAGCAGTACTTC. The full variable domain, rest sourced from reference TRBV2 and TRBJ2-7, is EPEVTQTPSHQVTQMGQEVILRCVPISNHLYFYWYRQILGQKVEFLVSFYNNEISEKSEIFDDQFSVERPDGSNFTLKIRSTKLEDSAMYFCASSTRRVPLPEQYFGPGTRLTVT.

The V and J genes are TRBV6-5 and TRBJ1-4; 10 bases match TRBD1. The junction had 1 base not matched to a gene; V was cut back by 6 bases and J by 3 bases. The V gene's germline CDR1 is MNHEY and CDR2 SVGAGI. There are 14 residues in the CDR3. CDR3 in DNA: TGTGCCAGCAGGGACAGGGGGGCTAATGAAAAACTGTTTTTT. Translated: CASRDRGANEKLFF.

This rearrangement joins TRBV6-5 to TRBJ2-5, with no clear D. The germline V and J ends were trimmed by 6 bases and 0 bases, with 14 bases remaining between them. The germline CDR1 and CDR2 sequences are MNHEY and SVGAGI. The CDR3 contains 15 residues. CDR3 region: CASRPFGRDQETQYF. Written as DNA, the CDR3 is TGTGCCAGCAGGCCTTTCGGAAGGGACCAAGAGACCCAGTACTTC.